The clone carrying this TCR beta chain came up many times. The sample originates from a study of blood T cells in healthy people across ages. The second PCR ran about 6 to 12 cycles with a sample-barcoded 5' primer and J-beta primers. MiXCR, run by TCRdb on the 5' RACE reads, gives a single entry per CDR3 protein. The sample includes about 620,000 distinct CDR3 sequences, 45% to 60% seen only once; the top ten take roughly 14%. Germline CDR1 is MDHEN and CDR2 is SYDVKM. This CDR3 contains 12 residues. Losses at the gene ends were 7 bases for V and 7 bases for J; bases not matched to a gene: 2. The rearrangement links TRBV28 to TRBJ2-7; 12 positions agree with TRBD2. Sequenced sample: blood. The origin of this receptor is an elderly woman in good health. This CDR3 is CASTSGRGEQYF. The CDR3 coding sequence is TGTGCCAGCACTAGCGGGAGGGGGGAGCAGTACTTC.